Below, one T cell receptor (beta chain) is given with its context. Its antigen target is currently unknown. Qualities for individual bases were not recorded, and no much larger clone is one base off. For this chain, trimming is 1 base at the V end and 10 bases at the J end, and the number of junction bases without a gene match is 13. CDR1 and CDR2 were assigned from the germline V gene as MGHRA and YSYEKL. From the cysteine up to the phenylalanine, the CDR3 has a length of 17 residues. The DNA shown is the 51-base CDR3, in frame from base 1. The trial excluded patients who had a history of autoimmune disease or who were on systemic immunosuppression. Peripheral blood for TCR sequencing was collected from all dose cohorts at baseline, on cycle 4 day 1, and on cycle 7 day 1. Samples were obtained from an open-label, multicenter, first-in-human phase I dose-escalation trial of ivuxolimab. Adults with locally advanced or metastatic melanoma, renal cell carcinoma, hepatocellular carcinoma or head and neck squamous cell carcinoma were enrolled in the trial. Before TCR sequencing, CD4+ T cells and CD8+ T cells from peripheral blood were sorted into separate populations.

Genomic DNA was isolated from the sorted cells so that the TCRbeta CDR3 region could be sequenced. TCRbeta CDR3 regions were sequenced using the immunoSEQ Assay. TCRdb obtained this table from immuneACCESS and retained in-frame rearrangements with V and J assigned. These tables miss some clones; where compared with another copy, unresolved V genes account for less than half of the shortfall, and the remainder is unexplained. In this sample the table shows about 40,000 clones, about 82% of which occur a single time. The ten biggest clones cover about two fifths of the sample. This record comes from a study of OX40 agonist ivuxolimab in advanced cancers. General notes on the study: Ivuxolimab, which targeted the costimulatory receptor OX40 (CD134), was an agonistic, fully human IgG2 monoclonal antibody. Intravenous ivuxolimab was administered to patients every 2 weeks at six dose levels: 0.01, 0.1, 0.3, 1.5, 3 and 10 mg/kg. Among the approximately 50 dose-escalation patients, 19 had hepatocellular carcinoma, 15 or so melanoma, 9 renal cell carcinoma and 9 head and neck cancer. The dose-escalation cohort was 82.7% male with a mean age of approximately 60 years, ranging from roughly 20 to 80. Prior anti-PD-1, anti-PD-L1 or anti-CTLA-4 therapy was permitted, and checkpoint inhibitors had been received by about 37% of dose-escalation patients. Three dose-escalation patients achieved partial responses, one with hepatocellular carcinoma and two with cutaneous melanoma. The point of sequencing TCRbeta in the periphery was to test whether ivuxolimab changed TCR sequence diversity and drove clonal T-cell expansion. The monotherapy dose-escalation portion (N ≈ 50 patients) of the phase I ivuxolimab trial is reported in the paper.

What the authors observed across the whole study: Which antigens the clonally expanded peripheral T cells were specific for was not determined. At doses from 0.1 to 3.0 mg/kg, clonal expansion was seen in both CD4+ and CD8+ blood T cells between baseline and week 6. After ivuxolimab, more expanded clones were found on average in CD8+ T cells than in CD4+ T cells. Partial responders in the 0.1-3.0 mg/kg groups had among the lowest normalized peripheral clonal expansion, especially among CD8+ T cells. Low levels of normalized T-cell clonal expansion were also shown by some nonresponding patients.

Recombination connected TRBV4-1 to TRBJ1-6; 7 middle bases align to TRBD1. The sequence derives from an adult with an advanced solid tumor such as melanoma, head and neck, liver or kidney cancer. Sequenced material: CD4+ or CD8+ T cells sorted from blood, taken in a trial of the OX40 agonist ivuxolimab. The CDR3 amino acid sequence is: CASSQAPYRGIGSPLHF. Read as DNA, the sequence is TGCGCCAGCAGCCAAGCGCCATACAGGGGAATAGGATCACCCCTCCACTTT.